This entry features one TCR beta chain sequence. This CDR3 has 16 residues. Germline trimming cut 4 bases from V and 5 bases from J; bases unmatched to any gene: 6. Germline V gene sequence: CDR1 MGHRA, CDR2 YSYEKL. The data originate from a study of blood T cells in healthy people across ages. A second about 6 to 12 cycle PCR used barcoded and J-beta primers. TCRdb re-analysed the 5' RACE reads in MiXCR, keeping a single row per CDR3 protein. In the table there are more than 650,000 distinct CDR3 sequences, 22% of which are singletons. The genes are TRBV4-1 and TRBJ2-3; 13 nucleotides align to TRBD2. This receptor was identified in a man between 70 and 80 years old in good health. Sample: blood. The CDR3 loop is CASSPLGLAGVDTQYF. The DNA for the CDR3 is TGCGCCAGCAGCCCCCTTGGACTAGCGGGAGTAGATACGCAGTATTTT.